This is a list of T cell receptor beta chains from one sample in a study of T cells in Graves' hyperthyroidism and ophthalmopathy. One entry per CDR3 protein, called by TCRdb with MiXCR from the multiplex PCR reads. The sample has more than 500,000 distinct CDR3 sequences, over 45% seen once. Source material: peripheral blood or thyroid tissue (not recorded which). The source of these receptors is an adult woman with Graves' disease, either hyperthyroidism or ophthalmopathy (not recorded which). Each CDR3 is given with its conserved first and last residue. A D gene is named only where the DNA matches it firmly. A clone size is listed for some rows: how often the clone was seen (once, few, many), or a class if it is expanded.

D,size,V,J,DNA,CDR3
-,-,TRBV24-1,TRBJ2-3,TGTGCCACCAGTGGGGGGGCGCTAGCGGATACCACAGATACGCAGTATTTT,CATSGGALADTTDTQYF
-,-,TRBV9,TRBJ2-2,TGTGCCAGCAGCGCAGGTACAGGGAAGGAGCTGTTTTTT,CASSAGTGKELFF
-,few,TRBV28,TRBJ1-2,TGTGCCAGCAGTTTAGGAGGGCTTGAGTATGGCTACACCTTC,CASSLGGLEYGYTF
-,many,TRBV19,TRBJ1-3,TGTGCCACGGACGGAGGGTCTGGAAACACCATATATTTT,CATDGGSGNTIYF
-,-,TRBV10-2,TRBJ2-7,TGCGCCAGCAGTGAGTTGGACGGACGTGTGGAGCAGTACTTC,CASSELDGRVEQYF
TRBD1,few,TRBV10-3,TRBJ1-2,TGTGCCATCAGGGGAGGACAGGACAGACCTAACTATGGCTACACCTTC,CAIRGGQDRPNYGYTF
-,many,TRBV19,TRBJ1-3,TGTGCCAGCGCCGGGGCCCGGTCCTTCTCTGGAAACACCATATATTTT,CASAGARSFSGNTIYF
-,many,TRBV6-5,TRBJ2-7,TGTGCCAGCAGACAGGGCTCGACCTACGAGCAGTACTTC,CASRQGSTYEQYF
-,many,TRBV2,TRBJ2-7,TGTGCCAGCCTTCGCAGTACTTCCTACGAGCAGTACTTC,CASLRSTSYEQYF
-,-,TRBV29-1,TRBJ1-2,TGCAGCGTTGTCGCGGACAGCTTAAATAACTATGGCTACACCTTC,CSVVADSLNNYGYTF
-,-,TRBV10-2,TRBJ1-6,TGCGCCAGCAAGGACGGGGCCTCCTATAATTCACCCCTCCACTTT,CASKDGASYNSPLHF
-,many,TRBV7-8,TRBJ2-7,TGTGCCAGCAGTTGGACGGGGAACGAGCAGTACTTC,CASSWTGNEQYF
-,-,TRBV10-2,TRBJ2-2,TGCGCCAGCAGTGAGTCGATCGGGGCAGACACCGGGGAGCTGTTTTTT,CASSESIGADTGELFF
-,-,TRBV9,TRBJ1-3,TGTGCCAGCAGCGTAGCTTTAACTGGGGCTGTTTCTGGAAACACCATATATTTT,CASSVALTGAVSGNTIYF
TRBD2,-,TRBV7-8,TRBJ2-7,TGTGCCAGCAGCCCGCGGACTAGCCGGTCTAGCGAGCAGTACTTC,CASSPRTSRSSEQYF
-,-,TRBV24-1,TRBJ2-3,TGTGCCACCAGCTCCCCCCAGGCCTACACAGATACGCAGTATTTT,CATSSPQAYTDTQYF
TRBD1,many,TRBV12-3/TRBV12-4,TRBJ2-6,TGTGCCAGCACTAAGGACAGGGGATCTGGGGCCAACGTCCTGACTTTC,CASTKDRGSGANVLTF
-,many,TRBV4-1,TRBJ2-7,TGCGCCAGCAGCCATCGACGGGAGCCCTACGAGCAGTACTTC,CASSHRREPYEQYF
TRBD1,-,TRBV24-1,TRBJ1-2,TGTGCCACCAGTGAACCGGGACAGTCTGCTTATGGCTACACCTTC,CATSEPGQSAYGYTF
-,-,TRBV20-1,TRBJ2-5,TGCAGTGCATCGTACCAAGAGACCCAGTACTTC,CSASYQETQYF
-,-,TRBV20-1,TRBJ1-5,TGCAGTGCGTGGGGAATGCAAGAGACCCAGCATTTT,CSAWGMQETQHF
TRBD2,many,TRBV10-3,TRBJ2-7,TGTGCCATCAGTGAGATGGGGGGGGCCTACGAGCAGTACTTC,CAISEMGGAYEQYF
TRBD1,-,TRBV28,TRBJ1-1,TGTGCCAGCAGCCTATTACAGGGGAGGGCTGAAGCTTTCTTT,CASSLLQGRAEAFF
-,-,TRBV6-5,TRBJ2-2,TGTGCCAGCACTCCTACGGGGCCCACCACCGGGGAGCTGTTTTTT,CASTPTGPTTGELFF
TRBD2,-,TRBV9,TRBJ2-5,TGTGCCAGCAGCGTAGTAGGACTAGCGGGAACAGAGACCCAGTACTTC,CASSVVGLAGTETQYF
-,-,TRBV7-9,TRBJ1-1,TGTGCCAGCCCCAGCGTAGAGGGGAACTCTGAAGCTTTCTTT,CASPSVEGNSEAFF
TRBD2,-,TRBV20-1,TRBJ2-5,TGCAGTGCTAGAAGATTGGGAGGGGAAGAGACCCAGTACTTC,CSARRLGGEETQYF
-,-,TRBV12-3/TRBV12-4,TRBJ2-2,TGTGCCAGCCTGTACAGGGCCGGGGAGCTGTTTTTT,CASLYRAGELFF
-,once,TRBV20-1,TRBJ2-2,TGCAGTATGCTTAAGGGGGGAAACACCGGGGAGCTGTTTTTT,CSMLKGGNTGELFF
-,-,TRBV2,TRBJ1-2,TGTGCCAGCAGTGCTACACTAGGGACCGCCTATGGCTACACCTTC,CASSATLGTAYGYTF
-,-,TRBV9,TRBJ1-2,TGTGCCAGCAGCGTAGACGTAGGGGGAGGAAACGATGGCTACACCTTC,CASSVDVGGGNDGYTF
TRBD1,once,TRBV7-9,TRBJ1-2,TGTGCCAGCAGCTCATTACAGAGACAGGGGGCAGAAGGCTACACCTTC,CASSSLQRQGAEGYTF
-,many,TRBV5-1,TRBJ1-2,TGCGCCAGCAGCTCGGGTTGGGGGCCCAGCACCTCGGGCTATGGCTACACCTTC,CASSSGWGPSTSGYGYTF
-,-,TRBV7-7,TRBJ2-2,TGTGCTAGAACGACTCGGTCCCAATCCGGGGAGCTGTTTTTT,CARTTRSQSGELFF
-,-,TRBV7-9,TRBJ2-7,TGTGCCAGCAGCCGTCGCGAAGATCCGGGGTACGAGCAGTACTTC,CASSRREDPGYEQYF
-,-,TRBV29-1,TRBJ2-7,TGCAGCAGTTACGTGTCAGGGCCCTACGAGCAGTACTTC,CSSYVSGPYEQYF
-,many,TRBV6-5,TRBJ1-1,TGTGCCAGCAGGCCTCGCGGGGGCGCGGACACTGAAGCTTTCTTT,CASRPRGGADTEAFF
TRBD2,many,TRBV7-9,TRBJ2-7,TGTGCCAGCAGGCTGACTAGCGGATACTACGAGCAGTACTTC,CASRLTSGYYEQYF
TRBD1,-,TRBV20-1,TRBJ1-5,TGCAGTGCTACACCAGGGGGCCAGCCCCAGCATTTT,CSATPGGQPQHF
-,-,TRBV10-3,TRBJ1-2,TGTGCCATCAGTGAGGCTGGGGGAAACTATGGCTACACCTTC,CAISEAGGNYGYTF
TRBD1,-,TRBV5-4,TRBJ1-1,TGTGCCAGCAGCCAAGATTGGGACAGTGTCAAAGCTTTCTTT,CASSQDWDSVKAFF
-,many,TRBV7-2,TRBJ1-1,TGTGCCAGCAGCCGACTTTGGGAGGGTTCAGCTTTCTTT,CASSRLWEGSAFF
TRBD2,many,TRBV20-1,TRBJ2-7,TGCAGTGCTAGAACTAGCGGGAGTTCCGACGAGCAGTACTTC,CSARTSGSSDEQYF
-,few,TRBV15,TRBJ1-2,TGTGCCACCTCGGGCAGGATTAACTATGGCTACACCTTC,CATSGRINYGYTF
-,-,TRBV7-3,TRBJ2-7,TGTGCCAGCGCCGAGGGCCCCGACTACGAGCAGTACTTC,CASAEGPDYEQYF
-,-,TRBV15,TRBJ2-7,TGTGCCACCAGCAGATCGGCGTCATCGTACGAGCAGTACTTC,CATSRSASSYEQYF
TRBD1,-,TRBV29-1,TRBJ1-1,TGCAGCGTTGAAGCAGGGGGCTCGAACACTGAAGCTTTCTTT,CSVEAGGSNTEAFF
-,-,TRBV7-9,TRBJ1-2,TGTGCCAGCAGCTCCCTACAGGGCCGTTCGTTCTATGGCTACACCTTC,CASSSLQGRSFYGYTF
TRBD1,-,TRBV29-1,TRBJ1-5,TGCAGCTTTGACAGGGGGAGCAATCAGCCCCAGCATTTT,CSFDRGSNQPQHF
-,-,TRBV10-3,TRBJ1-2,TGTGCTAGCCAGGAGGGCCCTATCTATGGCTACACCTTC,CASQEGPIYGYTF
-,-,TRBV6-2/TRBV6-3,TRBJ2-7,TGTGCCAGCAGTTATAAACAGACCTACGAGCAGTACTTC,CASSYKQTYEQYF